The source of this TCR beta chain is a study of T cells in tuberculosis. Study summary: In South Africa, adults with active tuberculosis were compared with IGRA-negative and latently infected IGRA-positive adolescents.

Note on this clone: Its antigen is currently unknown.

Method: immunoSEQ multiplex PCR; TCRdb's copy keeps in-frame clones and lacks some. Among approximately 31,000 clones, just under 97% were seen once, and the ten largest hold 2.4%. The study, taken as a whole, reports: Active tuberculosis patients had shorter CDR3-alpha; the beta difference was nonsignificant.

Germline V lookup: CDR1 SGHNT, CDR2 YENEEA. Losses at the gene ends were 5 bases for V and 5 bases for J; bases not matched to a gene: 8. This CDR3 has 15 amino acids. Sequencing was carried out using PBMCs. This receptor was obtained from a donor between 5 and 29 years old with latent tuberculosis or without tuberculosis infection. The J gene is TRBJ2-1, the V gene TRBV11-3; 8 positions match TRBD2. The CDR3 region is CASSIGTSSNNEQFF. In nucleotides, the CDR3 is TGTGCCAGCAGCATCGGGACTAGTTCGAACAATGAGCAGTTCTTC.